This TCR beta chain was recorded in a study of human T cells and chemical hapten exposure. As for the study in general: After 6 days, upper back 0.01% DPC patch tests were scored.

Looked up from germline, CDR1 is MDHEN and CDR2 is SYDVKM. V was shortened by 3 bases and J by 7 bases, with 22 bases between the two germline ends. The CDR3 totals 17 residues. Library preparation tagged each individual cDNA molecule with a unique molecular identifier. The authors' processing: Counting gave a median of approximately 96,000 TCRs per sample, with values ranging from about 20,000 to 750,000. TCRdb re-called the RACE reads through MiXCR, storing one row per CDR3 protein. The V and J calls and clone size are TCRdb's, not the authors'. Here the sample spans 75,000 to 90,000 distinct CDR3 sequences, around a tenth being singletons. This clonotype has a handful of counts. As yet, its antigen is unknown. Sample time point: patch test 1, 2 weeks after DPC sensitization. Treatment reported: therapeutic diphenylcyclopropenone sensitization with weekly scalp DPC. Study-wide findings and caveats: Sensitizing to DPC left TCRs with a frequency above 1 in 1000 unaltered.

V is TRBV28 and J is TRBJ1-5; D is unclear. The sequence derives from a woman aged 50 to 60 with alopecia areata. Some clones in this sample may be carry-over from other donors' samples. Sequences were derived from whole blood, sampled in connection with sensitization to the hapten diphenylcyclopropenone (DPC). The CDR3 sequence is CASSFQPDGWAGQPQHF. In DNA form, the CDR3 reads TGTGCCAGCAGTTTTCAGCCGGACGGTTGGGCGGGGCAGCCCCAGCATTTT.